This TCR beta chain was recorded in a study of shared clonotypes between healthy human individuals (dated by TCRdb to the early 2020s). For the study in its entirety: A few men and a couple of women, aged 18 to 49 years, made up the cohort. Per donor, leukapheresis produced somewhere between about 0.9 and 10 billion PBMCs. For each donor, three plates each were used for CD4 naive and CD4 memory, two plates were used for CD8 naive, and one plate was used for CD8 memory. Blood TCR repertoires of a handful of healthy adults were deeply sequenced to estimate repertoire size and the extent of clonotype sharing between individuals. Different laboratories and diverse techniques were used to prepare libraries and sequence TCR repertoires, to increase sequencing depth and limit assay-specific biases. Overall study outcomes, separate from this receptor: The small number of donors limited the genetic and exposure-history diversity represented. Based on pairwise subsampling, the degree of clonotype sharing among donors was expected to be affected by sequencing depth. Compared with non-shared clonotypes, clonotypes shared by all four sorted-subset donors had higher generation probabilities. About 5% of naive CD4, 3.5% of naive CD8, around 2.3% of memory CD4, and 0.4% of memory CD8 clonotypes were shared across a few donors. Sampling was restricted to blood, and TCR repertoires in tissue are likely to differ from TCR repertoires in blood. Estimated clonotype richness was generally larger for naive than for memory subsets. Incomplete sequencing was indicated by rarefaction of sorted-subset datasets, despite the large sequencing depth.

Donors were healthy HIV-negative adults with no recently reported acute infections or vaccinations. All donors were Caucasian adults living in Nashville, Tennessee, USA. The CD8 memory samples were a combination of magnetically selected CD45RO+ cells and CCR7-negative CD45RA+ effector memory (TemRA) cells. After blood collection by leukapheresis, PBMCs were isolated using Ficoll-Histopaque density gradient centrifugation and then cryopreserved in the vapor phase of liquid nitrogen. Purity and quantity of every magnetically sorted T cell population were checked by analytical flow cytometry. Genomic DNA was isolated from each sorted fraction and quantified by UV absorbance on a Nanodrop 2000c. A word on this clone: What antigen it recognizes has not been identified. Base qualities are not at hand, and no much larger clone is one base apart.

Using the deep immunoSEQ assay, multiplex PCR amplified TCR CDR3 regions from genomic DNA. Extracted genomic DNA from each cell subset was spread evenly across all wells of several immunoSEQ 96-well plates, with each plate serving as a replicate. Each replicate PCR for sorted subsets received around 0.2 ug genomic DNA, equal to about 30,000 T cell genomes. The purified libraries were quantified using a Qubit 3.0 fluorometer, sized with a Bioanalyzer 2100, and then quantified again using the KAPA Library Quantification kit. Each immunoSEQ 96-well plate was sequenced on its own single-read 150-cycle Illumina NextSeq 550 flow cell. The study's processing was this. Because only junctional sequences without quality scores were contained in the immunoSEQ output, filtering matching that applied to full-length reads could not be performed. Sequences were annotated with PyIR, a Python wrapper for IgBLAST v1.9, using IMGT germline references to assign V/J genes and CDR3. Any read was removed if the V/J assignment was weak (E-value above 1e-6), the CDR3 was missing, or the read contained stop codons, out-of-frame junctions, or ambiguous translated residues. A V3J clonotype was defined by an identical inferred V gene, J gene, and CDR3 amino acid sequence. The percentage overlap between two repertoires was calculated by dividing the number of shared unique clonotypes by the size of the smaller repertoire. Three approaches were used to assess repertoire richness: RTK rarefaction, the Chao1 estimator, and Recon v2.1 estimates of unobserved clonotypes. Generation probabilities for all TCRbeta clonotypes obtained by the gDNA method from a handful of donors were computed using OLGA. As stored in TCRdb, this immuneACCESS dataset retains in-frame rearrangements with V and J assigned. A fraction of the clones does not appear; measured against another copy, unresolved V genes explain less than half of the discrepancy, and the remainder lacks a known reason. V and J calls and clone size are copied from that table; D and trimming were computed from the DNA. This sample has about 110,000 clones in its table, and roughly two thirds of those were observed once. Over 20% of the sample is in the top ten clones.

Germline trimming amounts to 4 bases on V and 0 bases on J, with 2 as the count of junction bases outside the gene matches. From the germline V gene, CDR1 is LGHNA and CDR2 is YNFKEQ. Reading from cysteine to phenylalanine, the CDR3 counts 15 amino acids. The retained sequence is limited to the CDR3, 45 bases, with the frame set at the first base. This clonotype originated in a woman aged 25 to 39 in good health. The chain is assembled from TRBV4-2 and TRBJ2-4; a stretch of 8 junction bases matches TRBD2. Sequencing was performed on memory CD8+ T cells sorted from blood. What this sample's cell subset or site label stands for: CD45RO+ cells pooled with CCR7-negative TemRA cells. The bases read TGTGCCAGCAGCCTCGGGGGGGGAGCCAAAAACATTCAGTACTTC. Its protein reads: CASSLGGGAKNIQYF.